This entry is about one T cell receptor beta chain. Its antigen remains unidentified. Within one base of it there is no much larger clone, and no base qualities were kept. The 90 tumor samples underwent high-throughput TCR profiling using ImmunoSEQ. As for how the authors treated the data: To measure repertoire diversity, the metrics used were richness (unique productive sequences), clonality, evenness and relatedness, and the Bhattacharyya coefficient was used to assess similarity between samples. A sensitivity analysis excluded TCRs with fewer than two reads and gave consistent conclusions. The immuneACCESS repertoire file appears here via TCRdb, limited to in-frame rearrangements. These files lack a portion of the clones; in checked studies, under half of the deficit traces to unresolved V genes, and the cause of the others is not known. V, J and clone size are taken as reported in that table, and D and trimming were inferred from the DNA itself. This sample holds approximately 4,000 clones; less than 80% were observed only once. 6.5% to 10% of the sample is taken by the ten largest.

Collection of tumor samples took place before definitive surgery or chemotherapy. Genomic DNA was extracted by the MD Anderson Biospecimen Extraction Resource, and TCR sequencing was done by the MD Anderson Cancer Genomics Laboratory. CDR1 and CDR2 were assigned from the germline V gene as MNHNS and SASEGT. V loses 2 bases, J loses 3 bases, and the germline ends lie 10 bases apart. The CDR3 contains 15 residues, cysteine and phenylalanine counted. The read is trimmed to its CDR3 DNA, 45 bases read in frame from base 1. This entry belongs to a study of high-grade serous ovarian cancer treatment subgroups (dated by TCRdb to the early 2020s). Regarding the complete study: A mean of roughly 14,000 reads and 7,500 or so unique TCR beta rearrangements per sample was generated by sequencing. The study profiled TCR beta repertoires in high-grade serous ovarian cancer patients grouped by complete gross resection or neoadjuvant chemotherapy response under a laparoscopic triage algorithm. The approximately 30-patient cohort included roughly ten patients with no residual disease after primary surgery (R0), roughly ten excellent NACT responders, and roughly ten poor NACT responders. One primary tumor sample and two metastatic tumor samples were collected from each patient, for a total of roughly 90 samples. The paper as a whole reports these results and caveats: Neoantigen level correlated positively with TCR clonal relatedness, and copy number variation and mutation load from whole-genome sequencing showed a positive trend with TCR clonal relatedness. Tumors from the same patient had repertoire similarity ranging from about 0.095 to 0.85, while tumors from different patients showed almost no similarity. Bulk tumor TCR sequencing lacked spatial information, limiting insight into HGSC tumor complexity and diversity. The TCR repertoire analyses centered on CDR3, leaving CDR1 and CDR2 unanalyzed.

The V and J segments used are TRBV6-1 and TRBJ1-4; possibly the D gene is TRBD1, per 5 matching bases. This receptor was taken from a human donor with high-grade serous ovarian cancer. Sequenced: tumor tissue. CDR3 sequence: CASSEFAGSNEKLFF. Here is the DNA: TGTGCCAGCAGTGAATTCGCAGGGTCTAATGAAAAACTGTTTTTT.